Presented here are 20 T cell receptor beta chains from one specimen sequenced in a study of cytomegalovirus exposure and HLA in healthy donors. The PCR made use of 60 Vbeta and 13 Jbeta primers. Sequenced by immunoSEQ multiplex PCR; TCRdb stores in-frame clones only, minus some. The sample shows under 110,000 clones, around 75% of them seen only once. The sample comprised PBMCs. These receptor sequences come from a male donor in good health and CMV-seropositive.

The sample holds one count of this clone. The rearrangement joins TRBV5-1 to TRBJ2-7, with 10 bases lining up with TRBD2. Looked up from germline, CDR1 is SGHRS and CDR2 is YFSETQ. With 4 bases clipped from V and 4 bases from J, the junction kept 8 bases outside the gene matches. The CDR3 is 15 amino acids. CDR3: CASSRSSGREYEQYF. DNA of the CDR3: TGCGCCAGCAGCCGCTCTAGCGGGAGAGAGTACGAGCAGTACTTC.

The chain recombines TRBV6-6 with TRBJ1-1, with 7 positions matching TRBD1. This CDR3 comprises 14 residues. V trimming: 6 bases; J trimming: 1 base; junction bases outside the gene matches: 5. Germline V gene data show CDR1 as MNHNY and CDR2 as SVGAGI (reference sequence). CDR3 protein: CASSPGQRNTEAFF. As DNA, the CDR3 is TGTGCCAGCAGCCCGGGACAGCGGAACACTGAAGCTTTCTTT.

The genes are TRBV13 and TRBJ1-1; TRBD1 agrees at 7 bases. V gave up 5 bases and J gave up 6 bases; unmatched junction bases: 12. There are 15 residues in the CDR3. Germline values: CDR1 PRHDT, CDR2 FYEKMQ (reference sequence). The DNA for the CDR3 is TGTGCCAGCAGCGCACCTCGACAGGGTCTCCCTGAAGCTTTCTTT. Residues: CASSAPRQGLPEAFF.

Comment on this clone: The junction departs from germline at one end; a sequencing error may be responsible. CDR3 DNA sequence: TGTTCCAGCAGCTTAACAGGGTACGAGCAGTACTTC. Protein sequence: CSSSLTGYEQYF. The chain links TRBV7-9 to TRBJ2-7, with a tentative D call TRBD1 (6 bases). This CDR3 has 12 amino acids. Germline V CDR1 and CDR2: SEHNR, FQNEAQ (reference sequence).

The V and J genes are TRBV7-8 and TRBJ1-4; D unclear. V was cut by 4 bases and J by 1 base, with 4 bases left in between. Germline values: CDR1 SGHVS, CDR2 FQNEAQ. The CDR3 is 13 residues long. The CDR3 reads CASSSKTNEKLFF. CDR3 nucleotide sequence: TGTGCCAGCAGCTCTAAAACTAATGAAAAACTGTTTTTT.

This clone was found a few times. The genes are TRBV19 and TRBJ2-5, with TRBD1 identical over 10 bases. Germline loops: CDR1 LNHDA, CDR2 SQIVND (reference sequence). CDR3 size: 17 residues. Trimming removed 4 bases from V and 7 bases from J; junction bases left unmatched: 15. CDR3 region: CASSTRWDRGSSRTQYF. In DNA, the CDR3 is TGTGCCAGTAGTACCCGGTGGGACAGGGGTTCCTCCAGGACCCAGTACTTC.

This clone appeared a few times. This sequence joins TRBV28 and TRBJ1-5; D may be TRBD1 (6 bases). Germline V lookup: CDR1 MDHEN, CDR2 SYDVKM. Trimming took off 4 bases at V and 1 base at J, with 17 bases between the two ends. This CDR3 is built from 17 residues. The CDR3 DNA is TGTGCCAGCAGTTCAACCAACAGGGTTAGGAGCAATCAGCCCCAGCATTTT. Its translation: CASSSTNRVRSNQPQHF.

The chain couples TRBV4-1 to TRBJ2-7, with TRBD2 matching over 9 bases. The CDR3 contains 17 residues. Germline values: CDR1 MGHRA, CDR2 YSYEKL. Trimming removed 0 bases from V and 1 base from J; junction bases left unmatched: 7. CDR3 sequence reads: CASSQEPVSGRSYEQYF. CDR3 nucleotides: TGCGCCAGCAGCCAAGAGCCGGTCAGCGGGAGGTCCTACGAGCAGTACTTC.

There are a few counts of this clone. The gene calls are TRBV7-2 and TRBJ2-7; 7 positions match TRBD1. The CDR3 consists of 13 residues. Germline CDR1 SGHTA, CDR2 FQGNSA. J was trimmed by 2 bases and V by 3 bases; bases with no gene match: 1. CDR3 nucleotides: TGTGCCAGCAGCTTGGGACAGCCCTACGAGCAGTACTTC. Translation gives CASSLGQPYEQYF.

This chain connects TRBV18 to TRBJ2-5; D is unresolved. The CDR3 is 13 residues long. Between the trimmed V and J ends, which lost 6 bases and 2 bases, there was a span of 10 bases. The V gene's germline CDR1 is KGHSH and CDR2 LQKENI. Written as DNA, the CDR3 is TGTGCCAGCTCCCTAGGCAGTCAAGAGACCCAGTACTTC. Translated: CASSLGSQETQYF.

This rearrangement joins TRBV19 to TRBJ2-7; possibly TRBD1 for D (7 bases). Trimming pared 4 bases from V and 3 bases from J, leaving 13 bases between. The CDR3 spans 14 residues. Germline values: CDR1 LNHDA, CDR2 SQIVND (reference sequence). In nucleotides, the CDR3 is TGTGCCAGTAGTACCCAGGGGGGATACTACGAGCAGTACTTC. Translating it yields CASSTQGGYYEQYF.

CDR3: CASSPTSGSYNEQFF. The DNA of the CDR3 is TGTGCCAGCAGCCCCACTAGCGGCTCCTACAATGAGCAGTTCTTC. The J gene is TRBJ2-1, the V gene TRBV7-9; 8 bases line up with TRBD2. J lost 0 bases, V lost 5 bases, and 3 bases had no gene match. Germline assignment: CDR1 SEHNR and CDR2 FQNEAQ (reference sequence). The CDR3 runs to 15 residues.

The CDR3 DNA sequence: TGTGCCAGCAGTTACTCAGGGGGATGGGAGACCCAGTACTTC. Its translation: CASSYSGGWETQYF. This rearrangement joins TRBV6-5 to TRBJ2-5; a possible D gene is TRBD1 (6 bases). The germline V and J ends were trimmed by 0 bases and 5 bases, with 10 bases remaining between them. This CDR3 is 14 amino acids long. CDR1 and CDR2 from the germline V gene are MNHEY and SVGAGI.

This sequence joins TRBV6-6 and TRBJ2-4, with D maybe TRBD2 (5 bases). This CDR3 region has 13 residues. Between the trimmed V and J ends, which lost 5 bases and 6 bases, there was a span of 11 bases. CDR1 MNHNY and CDR2 SVGAGI come from the germline V gene (reference sequence). DNA of the CDR3: TGTGCCAGCAGTCCCTCTGCGGGAAACATTCAGTACTTC. Encoded protein: CASSPSAGNIQYF.

The V call is TRBV27, the J call TRBJ1-5; 9 nucleotides line up with TRBD1. Germline V gene sequence: CDR1 MNHEY, CDR2 SMNVEV (reference sequence). This CDR3 contains 14 residues. J gave up 5 bases and V 5 bases, and 4 bases lay outside the gene matches. The CDR3 is CASSPGQGYQPQHF. DNA for the CDR3: TGTGCCAGCAGTCCCGGACAGGGGTATCAGCCCCAGCATTTT.

This clone was counted once. The chain is built from TRBV4-1 and TRBJ2-7; D unresolved. Germline CDR1 and CDR2: MGHRA and YSYEKL. V was shortened by 1 base and J by 1 base, with 5 bases between the two germline ends. The CDR3 is 13 residues long. The CDR3 region is CASSQGGSYEQYF. The CDR3 nucleotides are TGCGCCAGCAGCCAAGGAGGATCCTACGAGCAGTACTTC.

This clone was seen a few times. The chain joins TRBV4-2 to TRBJ1-1; unclear D gene. Germline-derived CDR1 and CDR2 are LGHNA and YNFKEQ. V was cut by 4 bases and J by 2 bases, with 8 bases left in between. The CDR3 spans 13 residues. This chain's CDR3 is CASSLGSNTEAFF. As DNA, the CDR3 is TGTGCCAGCAGCCTCGGGTCCAACACTGAAGCTTTCTTT.

The V call is TRBV9, the J call TRBJ1-3, with 11 bases aligning to TRBD1. In germline, CDR1 is SGDLS, CDR2 YYNGEE. Trimming cost V 0 bases and J 4 bases; bases outside gene matches: 3. The CDR3 is 16 residues long. The DNA of the CDR3 is TGTGCCAGCAGCGTAGCAGGACAGGGGGCAGGAAACACCATATATTTT. It yields the protein CASSVAGQGAGNTIYF.

The chain is built from TRBV7-2 and TRBJ1-4; 9 positions match TRBD1. The CDR3 length is 15 residues. The junction had 4 bases not matched to a gene; V was cut back by 0 bases and J by 8 bases. The germline V gene has CDR1 SGHTA and CDR2 FQGNSA. The CDR3 DNA reads TGTGCCAGCAGCTTAGCAGGGACAGGGACAGAAAAACTGTTTTTT. It is translated as CASSLAGTGTEKLFF.

The V gene is TRBV7-2, the J gene TRBJ2-7; a weak D match, TRBD1 (5 bases). This CDR3 region has 15 residues. The germline V gene encodes CDR1 SGHTA and CDR2 FQGNSA. Deletions cut 4 bases from V and 3 bases from J, with 16 bases between. This chain's CDR3 is CASSSPTDAGYEQYF. The CDR3 DNA reads as TGTGCCAGCAGCTCGCCGACAGACGCTGGCTACGAGCAGTACTTC.